The TCR beta chain described here comes from a study of OX40 agonist ivuxolimab in advanced cancers. Assay used: immunoSEQ multiplex PCR; TCRdb lists only in-frame clones, some missing. The sample lists roughly 86,000 clones, around 91% occurring once. Of note for this clone: As yet, its antigen is unknown.

The V gene's germline CDR1 is SQVTM and CDR2 ANQGSEA. This CDR3 has 13 amino acids. The germline V and J ends were trimmed by 6 bases and 1 base, with 9 bases remaining between them. Blood sampling took place at baseline, cycle 4 day 1, and cycle 7 day 1. Overall study results and limits: At 0.1 to 3.0 mg/kg, CD4+ and CD8+ blood T cells expanded clonally by week 6. Expansion of clones was among the lowest in partial responders at 0.1-3.0 mg/kg. On average, CD8+ T cells showed a greater number of expanded clones than CD4+.

The source of this sequence is an adult with an advanced solid tumor such as melanoma, head and neck, liver or kidney cancer. The sample consisted of CD4+ or CD8+ T cells sorted from blood, taken in a trial of the OX40 agonist ivuxolimab. The rearrangement links TRBV29-1 to TRBJ2-2; weak D call: TRBD2 (6 bases). CDR3 sequence reads: CSVGRGNTGELFF. DNA for the CDR3: TGCAGCGTCGGGCGGGGGAACACCGGGGAGCTGTTTTTT.